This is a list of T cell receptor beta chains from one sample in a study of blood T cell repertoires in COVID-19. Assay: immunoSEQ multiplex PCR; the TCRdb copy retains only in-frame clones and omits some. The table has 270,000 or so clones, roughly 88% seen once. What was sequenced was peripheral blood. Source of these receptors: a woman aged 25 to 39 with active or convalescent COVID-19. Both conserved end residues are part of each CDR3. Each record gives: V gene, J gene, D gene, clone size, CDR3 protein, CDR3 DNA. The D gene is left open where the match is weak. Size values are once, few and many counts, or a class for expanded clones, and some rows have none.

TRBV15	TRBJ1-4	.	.	CATSSQGSDEKLFF	TGTGCCACCAGCAGTCAGGGAAGTGATGAAAAACTGTTTTTT
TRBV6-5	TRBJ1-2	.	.	CASSYSGGGYGYTF	TGTGCCAGCAGTTACTCGGGGGGGGGCTATGGCTACACCTTC
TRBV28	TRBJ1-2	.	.	CASSPGQFNYGYTF	TGTGCCAGCAGTCCCGGACAGTTTAACTATGGCTACACCTTC
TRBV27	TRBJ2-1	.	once	CASSSSGYYNEQFF	TGTGCCAGCAGTTCCAGCGGGTATTACAATGAGCAGTTCTTC
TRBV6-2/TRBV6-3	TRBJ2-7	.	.	CASSYGTLQGTEQYF	TGTGCCAGCAGTTACGGGACACTACAGGGAACCGAGCAGTACTTC
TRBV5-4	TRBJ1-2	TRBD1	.	CASSFGQGNYGYTF	TGTGCCAGCAGCTTCGGACAGGGGAATTATGGCTACACCTTC
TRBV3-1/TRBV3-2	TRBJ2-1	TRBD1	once	CASSQDLGTGSTGEQFF	TGTGCCAGCAGCCAAGATTTAGGGACAGGGTCTACAGGTGAGCAGTTCTTC
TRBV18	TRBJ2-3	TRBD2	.	CASSPPSGGVTSTDTQYF	TGTGCCAGCTCACCCCCTAGCGGGGGGGTTACTAGCACAGATACGCAGTATTTT
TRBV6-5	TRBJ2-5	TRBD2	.	CASRTSGTLETQYF	TGTGCCAGCAGGACTAGCGGAACGCTAGAGACCCAGTACTTC
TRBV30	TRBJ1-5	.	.	CAWSPYSGHNQPQHF	TGTGCCTGGAGTCCTTATTCAGGGCATAATCAGCCCCAGCATTTT
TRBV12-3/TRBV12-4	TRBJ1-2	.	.	CASSPGQHGYTF	TGTGCCAGCAGTCCCGGACAGCATGGCTACACCTTC
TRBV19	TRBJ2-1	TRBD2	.	CASSMGLGLREQFF	TGTGCCAGTAGTATGGGACTAGGCCTCCGTGAGCAGTTCTTC
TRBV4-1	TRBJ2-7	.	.	CASSSMPGLFYEQYF	TGCGCCAGCAGCTCAATGCCGGGACTCTTCTACGAGCAGTACTTC
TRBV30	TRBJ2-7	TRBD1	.	CAWDTAGGQTYEQYF	TGTGCCTGGGACACGGCAGGGGGCCAGACCTACGAGCAGTACTTC
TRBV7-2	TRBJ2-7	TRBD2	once	CASSQRGGPYEQYF	TGTGCCAGCAGCCAGCGGGGGGGCCCTTACGAGCAGTACTTC
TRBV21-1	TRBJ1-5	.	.	CASSKSPSWGVGNQPQHF	.
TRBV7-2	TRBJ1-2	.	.	CASSLVRTPYGYTF	TGTGCCAGCAGCTTAGTACGGACTCCCTATGGCTACACCTTC
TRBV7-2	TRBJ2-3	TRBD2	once	CASSLRGGASTDTQYF	TGTGCCAGCAGCTTACGCGGGGGGGCTAGCACAGATACGCAGTATTTT
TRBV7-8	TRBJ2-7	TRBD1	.	CASSRLSTGAGYEQYF	TGTGCCAGCAGCCGACTCTCGACAGGGGCGGGCTACGAGCAGTACTTC
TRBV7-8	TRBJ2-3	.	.	CASSFPAGQRGTTQYF	TGTGCCAGCAGCTTCCCCGCCGGACAAAGAGGTACTACGCAGTATTTT
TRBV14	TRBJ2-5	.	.	CASSLTHTRGQETQYF	TGTGCCAGCAGCCTGACACATACGCGGGGCCAAGAGACCCAGTACTTC
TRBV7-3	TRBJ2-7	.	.	CASSLVQGGEQYF	TGTGCCAGCAGCTTAGTACAAGGGGGCGAGCAGTACTTC
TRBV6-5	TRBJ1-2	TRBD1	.	CASSSPGQGAYGYTF	TGTGCCAGCAGTAGTCCGGGACAGGGGGCCTATGGCTACACCTTC
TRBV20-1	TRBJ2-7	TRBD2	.	CSAERGYEQYF	TGCAGTGCCGAGCGGGGCTACGAGCAGTACTTC
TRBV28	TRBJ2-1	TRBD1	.	CASSFQTGGSTDEQFF	TGTGCCAGCAGCTTTCAAACAGGGGGATCTACGGATGAGCAGTTCTTC
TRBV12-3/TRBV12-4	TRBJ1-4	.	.	CASSFLGGEKLFF	TGTGCCAGCAGTTTTTTAGGGGGTGAAAAACTGTTTTTT
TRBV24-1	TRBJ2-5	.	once	CATSDQGREETQYF	TGTGCCACCAGTGATCAGGGTCGGGAGGAGACCCAGTACTTC
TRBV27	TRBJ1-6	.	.	CASSLSSDSPLHF	TGTGCCAGCAGTTTATCGTCCGATTCACCCCTCCACTTT
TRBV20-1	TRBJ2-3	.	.	CSASSSGSTDTQYF	TGCAGTGCTAGTTCCAGCGGGAGCACAGATACGCAGTATTTT
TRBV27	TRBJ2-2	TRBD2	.	CASSWFSGGAGTGELFF	TGTGCCAGCAGTTGGTTTAGCGGGGGCGCGGGGACCGGGGAGCTGTTTTTT
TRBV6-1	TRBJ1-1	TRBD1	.	CASSEATGGAEAFF	TGTGCCAGCAGTGAAGCGACAGGGGGGGCTGAAGCTTTCTTT
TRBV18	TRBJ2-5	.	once	CASSPASQAQETQYF	TGTGCCAGCTCACCAGCGAGCCAGGCCCAAGAGACCCAGTACTTC
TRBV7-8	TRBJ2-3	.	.	CASSLLPTDTQYF	TGTGCCAGCAGCTTACTTCCCACAGATACGCAGTATTTT
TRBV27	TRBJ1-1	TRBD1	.	CASRLTGGYTEAFF	TGTGCCAGCAGACTAACAGGGGGGTACACTGAAGCTTTCTTT
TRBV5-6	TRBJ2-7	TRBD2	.	CASRLRGVGYEQYF	TGTGCCAGCAGGCTCCGGGGGGTTGGCTACGAGCAGTACTTC
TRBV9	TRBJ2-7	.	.	CASSPVGTKYEQYF	TGTGCCAGCAGCCCGGTCGGGACAAAATACGAGCAGTACTTC
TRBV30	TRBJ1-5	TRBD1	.	CAWSAGQGSNQPQHF	TGTGCCTGGAGTGCGGGACAGGGTAGCAATCAGCCCCAGCATTTT
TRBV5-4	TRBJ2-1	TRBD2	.	CASSLRLADHNEQFF	TGTGCCAGCAGCTTGAGGCTAGCGGACCACAATGAGCAGTTCTTC
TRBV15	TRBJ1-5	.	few	CATSRTGSGNQPQHF	TGTGCCACCAGCAGGACAGGTAGCGGCAATCAGCCCCAGCATTTT
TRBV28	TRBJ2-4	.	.	CARGGIAKNIQYF	TGTGCCAGAGGGGGTATAGCCAAAAACATTCAGTACTTC
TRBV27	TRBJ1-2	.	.	CASSPRQGYYGYTF	TGTGCCAGCAGCCCTCGCCAGGGGTACTATGGCTACACCTTC
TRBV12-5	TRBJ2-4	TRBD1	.	CASGSRQGARNIQYF	TGTGCTAGTGGTTCCCGCCAGGGGGCTAGAAACATTCAGTACTTC
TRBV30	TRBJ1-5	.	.	CAWRSRGGLGNQPQHF	TGTGCCTGGAGAAGCAGGGGCGGTTTAGGCAATCAGCCCCAGCATTTT
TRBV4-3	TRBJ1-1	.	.	CASSQVWGAQAFF	TGCGCCAGCAGCCAAGTATGGGGAGCTCAAGCTTTCTTT
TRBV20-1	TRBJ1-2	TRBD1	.	CSASSGTGGYGYTF	TGCAGTGCTAGTAGCGGGACAGGGGGGTATGGCTACACCTTC
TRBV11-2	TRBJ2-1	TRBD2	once	CASSSGLAGGVEQFF	TGTGCCAGCAGCTCCGGACTAGCGGGGGGGGTTGAGCAGTTCTTC
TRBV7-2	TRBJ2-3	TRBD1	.	CASSSPRDRVSDTQYF	TGTGCCAGCAGCTCACCGCGGGACAGGGTTTCAGATACGCAGTATTTT
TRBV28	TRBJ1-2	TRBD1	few	CASSRQGNHGYTF	TGTGCCAGCAGCCGACAGGGGAACCACGGCTACACCTTC
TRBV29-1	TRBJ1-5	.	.	CSVEPRLNSNQPQHF	TGCAGCGTTGAGCCCCGACTGAATAGCAATCAGCCCCAGCATTTT
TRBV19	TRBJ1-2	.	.	CASSRGLGDYGYTF	TGTGCCAGTAGTCGGGGGTTGGGCGACTATGGCTACACCTTC
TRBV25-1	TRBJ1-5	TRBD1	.	CASSEGAGTGTQPQHF	TGTGCCAGCAGTGAAGGGGCCGGGACAGGGACTCAGCCCCAGCATTTT
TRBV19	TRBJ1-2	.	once	CAPGDNYGYTF	TGTGCCCCCGGGGATAACTATGGCTACACCTTC